The 8 T cell receptor beta chains presented below share a single source sample, sequenced in a study of radiation and T cells in renal cell carcinoma. Described time point: blood 2 weeks post-SBRT. Treatment here: 15 Gy SBRT to primary tumor, nephrectomy 4 weeks later. Assay: immunoSEQ multiplex PCR; the TCRdb copy retains only in-frame clones and omits some. The sample yields about 120,000 clones, around 81% seen once. Sequenced here: blood, sampled from a patient whose treatment included radiotherapy and nephrectomy. These receptors originate from a man in his fifties or sixties with renal cell carcinoma.

This clone was counted once. The CDR3 coding sequence is TGCGCCAGCAGCCAAGGGGGGTATACGCAGTATTTT. This codes for CASSQGGYTQYF. This chain joins TRBV4-1 and TRBJ2-3, with D possibly being TRBD1 or TRBD2 (5 bases each). The germline CDR1 and CDR2 sequences are MGHRA and YSYEKL. V was clipped by 1 base and J by 7 bases, with 6 bases between them. The CDR3 covers 12 residues.

The chain carries TRBV28 and TRBJ2-7; perhaps TRBD2 as D (5 bases). V was trimmed by 2 bases and J by 3 bases, leaving 8 bases between them. This CDR3 is built from 13 residues. The germline V gene encodes CDR1 MDHEN and CDR2 SYDVKM. The CDR3 protein is CASSLRGIYEQYF. The CDR3 DNA reads TGTGCCAGCAGTTTACGGGGAATCTACGAGCAGTACTTC.

V is TRBV7-9 and J is TRBJ2-3, with D possibly being TRBD2 (6 bases). Germline V gene lookup returns CDR1 SEHNR and CDR2 FQNEAQ (reference sequence). V lost 5 bases and J lost 1, with 16 bases in between. This CDR3 region has 16 residues. CDR3 DNA: TGTGCCAGCAGCCCGCCGGGGGTGCCGGGCACAGATACGCAGTATTTT. Its translation is CASSPPGVPGTDTQYF.

The V and J genes are TRBV7-9 and TRBJ2-1; 15 nucleotides agree with TRBD2. Germline V gene data show CDR1 as SEHNR and CDR2 as FQNEAQ (reference sequence). The CDR3 loop spans 17 amino acids. With 1 base clipped from V and 7 bases from J, the junction kept 5 bases outside the gene matches. The CDR3 reads CASSLGTSGGAANEQFF. CDR3 DNA sequence: TGTGCCAGCAGCTTAGGGACTAGCGGGGGGGCTGCGAATGAGCAGTTCTTC.

The V and J genes are TRBV19 and TRBJ2-7; 11 bases line up with TRBD2. Germline trimming cut 6 bases from V and 3 bases from J; bases unmatched to any gene: 7. The germline V gene encodes CDR1 LNHDA and CDR2 SQIVND (reference sequence). This CDR3 is 15 amino acids long. The CDR3 loop reads CASRDSGRAIYEQYF. CDR3 DNA sequence: TGTGCCAGTAGGGATAGCGGGAGGGCCATCTACGAGCAGTACTTC.

This clone was counted only a few times. The chain links TRBV25-1 to TRBJ1-5; 9 bases match TRBD1. Germline V CDR1 and CDR2: MGHDK, SYGVNS. The junction had 3 bases not matched to a gene; V was cut back by 2 bases and J by 1 base. CDR3 length equals 16 residues. CDR3 sequence: CASSEGTGTSNQPQHF. The CDR3, as DNA: TGTGCCAGCAGTGAAGGGACAGGGACCAGCAATCAGCCCCAGCATTTT.

This sequence joins TRBV10-3 and TRBJ2-7, with 7 bases fitting TRBD1. The junction had 9 bases not matched to a gene; V was cut back by 3 bases and J by 4 bases. CDR3 length: 15 residues. Germline CDR1 and CDR2: ENHRY and SYGVKD. The CDR3 is CAISDDRVGKYEQYF. CDR3 in DNA: TGTGCCATCAGTGATGACAGGGTGGGTAAATACGAGCAGTACTTC.

The J gene is TRBJ1-2, the V gene TRBV7-2, with a tentative D call TRBD1 (5 bases). The CDR3 extends over 15 amino acids. Trimming left V 3 bases short and J 1 base short, with 12 bases between. Germline V gene lookup returns CDR1 SGHTA and CDR2 FQGNSA. The CDR3 loop reads CASSFLWGNNYGYTF. In nucleotides, the CDR3 is TGTGCCAGCAGCTTCCTGTGGGGGAATAACTATGGCTACACCTTC. Complete variable domain (other parts from reference TRBV7-2 and TRBJ1-2): GAGVSQSPSNKVTEKGKDVELRCDPISGHTALYWYRQSLGQGLEFLIYFQGNSAPDKSGLPSDRFSAERTGGSVSTLTIQRTQQEDSAVYLCASSFLWGNNYGYTFGSGTRLTVV.